The next 5 T cell receptor beta chains were all read from a single sample in a study of blood T cell repertoires in COVID-19. Sequencing was performed with immunoSEQ multiplex PCR; in TCRdb, only in-frame clones are kept and a portion is missing. This table has 140,000 to 150,000 clones, around 79% appearing once. What was sequenced was peripheral blood. These receptors were obtained from a man between 50 and 59 years old with active or convalescent COVID-19.

The CDR3 sequence is CASSIAASGYNEQFF. DNA for the CDR3: TGTGCCAGTAGTATAGCGGCTAGCGGATACAATGAGCAGTTCTTC. V gene TRBV19 combines with J gene TRBJ2-1; 7 bases map to TRBD2. After removal of 1 base from V and 4 bases from J, the junction contained 4 bases not matched to a gene. This CDR3 contains 15 residues. CDR1 is LNHDA and CDR2 is SQIVND in the germline V gene (reference sequence).

This clone came up once. The J gene is TRBJ2-5, the V gene TRBV15; 8 bases map to TRBD1. V dropped 2 bases and J dropped 4; count of bases not matched to a gene: 9. The CDR3 extends over 16 amino acids. Germline loops: CDR1 LNHNV, CDR2 YYDKDF (reference sequence). The CDR3 DNA reads as TGTGCCACCAGCAGAACTAGGACAGGGTGGGGAGAGACCCAGTACTTC. This sequence encodes CATSRTRTGWGETQYF.

Ten or more counts support this clone. V and J are TRBV2 and TRBJ1-1; 7 bases fit TRBD1. This CDR3 has 13 residues. Germline-derived CDR1 and CDR2 are SNHLY and FYNNEI. J was trimmed by 1 base and V by 7 bases; bases with no gene match: 3. In DNA, the CDR3 is TGTGCCAGCAAGGGGGCCCCGAACACTGAAGCTTTCTTT. Encoded protein: CASKGAPNTEAFF. The full variable domain, with the rest looked up from reference TRBV2 and TRBJ1-1, is EPEVTQTPSHQVTQMGQEVILRCVPISNHLYFYWYRQILGQKVEFLVSFYNNEISEKSEIFDDQFSVERPDGSNFTLKIRSTKLEDSAMYFCASKGAPNTEAFFGQGTRLTVV.

This chain connects TRBV27 to TRBJ2-7, with 7 bases aligning to TRBD2. This CDR3 has 14 amino acids. Germline CDR1 and CDR2: MNHEY and SMNVEV (reference sequence). The V gene end was trimmed by 5 bases and the J gene end by 3 bases; junction bases not matched to a gene: 7. The CDR3 sequence is CASSPRLANYEQYF. The CDR3 DNA follows: TGTGCCAGCAGTCCAAGACTAGCCAACTACGAGCAGTACTTC.

This clone was found once. The V call is TRBV7-2, the J call TRBJ2-2, with 10 bases lining up with TRBD2. The V gene's germline CDR1 is SGHTA and CDR2 FQGNSA. CDR3 size: 15 residues. The V and J ends lost 5 bases and 9 bases, in that order; junction bases with no gene match: 9. CDR3 coding DNA: TGTGCCAGCAGCCAGCAGCGGGGGGGAGATTGGGAGCTGTTTTTT. As protein: CASSQQRGGDWELFF.